The 26 T cell receptor beta chains presented below share a single source sample, sequenced in a study of regulatory T cells in long-lasting Graves disease. Time point reported: newly diagnosed GD, antithyroid drugs for less than 3 months. Scientists built the TCR library using RNA that was extracted from PBMCs. Investigators prepared the TCR beta libraries by applying iRepertoire HTBI primers and Arm-PCR of CDR3 regions. TCRdb used MiXCR to reprocess the multiplex PCR reads, holding one entry per CDR3 protein. The data hold fewer than 350,000 distinct CDR3 sequences, with 15% to 20% observed a single time. The source material was peripheral blood mononuclear cells (PBMCs), sampled at new diagnosis, from a patient treated with antithyroid drugs. These receptors were taken from a female donor with Graves disease.

This clonotype came up many times. V usage is TRBV6-1 and J usage is TRBJ1-2; D is perhaps TRBD1 (5 bases). Germline assignment: CDR1 MNHNS and CDR2 SASEGT. This CDR3 has 14 residues. V lost 7 bases and J lost 6, with 18 bases in between. The DNA for the CDR3 is TGTGCCAGCATTCTAAACCGGCAGGGCGATGGCTACACCTTC. Protein product: CASILNRQGDGYTF.

The chain links TRBV20-1 to TRBJ1-4; a possible D gene is TRBD1 (5 bases). V was trimmed by 6 bases and J by 4 bases, leaving 15 bases between them. The CDR3 consists of 14 residues. Germline loops: CDR1 DFQATT, CDR2 SNEGSKA (reference sequence). CDR3 sequence: CSARALRGNEKLFF. CDR3 bases: TGCAGTGCGAGGGCCCTTAGGGGTAATGAAAAACTGTTTTTT.

This clonotype came up many times. The chain recombines TRBV27 with TRBJ2-5; perhaps D is TRBD1 or TRBD2 (5 bases each). The V gene's germline CDR1 is MNHEY and CDR2 SMNVEV (reference sequence). There are 13 residues in the CDR3. Deletions cut 2 bases from V and 6 bases from J, with 10 bases between. The CDR3 here is CASSLGGYQTQYF. The CDR3 DNA follows: TGTGCCAGCAGTTTAGGGGGATATCAGACCCAGTACTTC.

This clonotype was counted ten times or more. This sequence joins TRBV27 and TRBJ2-4; the D gene is possibly TRBD2 (5 bases). Germline CDR1 is MNHEY and CDR2 is SMNVEV (reference sequence). CDR3 length equals 20 residues. V lost 5 bases and J lost 1, with 27 bases in between. As DNA, the CDR3 is TGTGCCAGCAGTCTAGGAGGCGGGCCGAGGTTAGCCAAGGCCAAAAACATTCAGTACTTC. Its translation is CASSLGGGPRLAKAKNIQYF.

The chain links TRBV20-1 to TRBJ2-3; D may correspond to TRBD1 or TRBD2 (5 bases each). V lost 1 base and J 9 bases, leaving 17 bases between the germline ends. The CDR3 spans 14 residues. Germline V gives CDR1 DFQATT, CDR2 SNEGSKA (reference sequence). The CDR3 sequence: CSARVSTSEGTQYF. The CDR3 region has the DNA TGCAGTGCTAGAGTCTCTACTAGTGAGGGGACGCAGTATTTT.

This clonotype was picked up many times. V usage is TRBV7-3 and J usage is TRBJ2-2, with a tentative D call TRBD2 (5 bases). Germline V lookup: CDR1 SGHTA, CDR2 FQGTGA. V was pared by 10 bases and J by 4 bases, with 10 bases between. The CDR3 extends over 12 amino acids. The CDR3 sequence is CATLAITGELFF. The CDR3 DNA is TGTGCCACCTTAGCGATCACCGGGGAGCTGTTTTTT.

The gene calls are TRBV19 and TRBJ2-4; 11 bases fit TRBD1. V shed 3 bases, J shed 3 bases, and the junction held 1 base outside the gene matches. This CDR3 contains 15 residues. The germline V gene encodes CDR1 LNHDA and CDR2 SQIVND (reference sequence). CDR3 amino acids: CASSIGTGGKNIQYF. CDR3 DNA sequence: TGTGCCAGTAGTATCGGGACAGGGGGCAAAAACATTCAGTACTTC.

This clonotype was seen many times. The CDR3 region is CATSDDRASENTGELFF. The DNA for the CDR3 is TGTGCCACCAGTGATGACAGGGCGTCAGAGAACACCGGGGAGCTGTTTTTT. The chain uses TRBV24-1 and TRBJ2-2; 7 bases fit TRBD1. This CDR3 contains 17 residues. V lost 3 bases and J lost 1; bases outside the gene matches: 7. The V gene's germline CDR1 is KGHDR and CDR2 SFDVKD.

The table lists this clonotype with many counts. The chain carries TRBV28 and TRBJ2-7; 10 bases match TRBD2. The length of the CDR3 is 15 residues. Germline loops: CDR1 MDHEN, CDR2 SYDVKM. J lost 6 bases, V lost 8 bases, and 13 bases had no gene match. The CDR3 DNA reads TGTGCCAGCGATCCGGCAGCGGGAGGGCCGTCCGAGCAGTACTTC. It codes for CASDPAAGGPSEQYF.

The table lists this clonotype with many counts. The CDR3 coding sequence is TGTGCCACCAGTGATCCTAGCGGCTCCTACAATGAGCAGTTCTTC. It translates to CATSDPSGSYNEQFF. The V and J genes are TRBV24-1 and TRBJ2-1, with 7 positions matching TRBD2. CDR3 length equals 15 residues. Losses at the gene ends were 3 bases for V and 0 bases for J; bases not matched to a gene: 1. Germline loops: CDR1 KGHDR, CDR2 SFDVKD.

This clonotype was detected ten times or more. J is TRBJ2-7 and V is TRBV7-9, with TRBD2 matching 8 bases. The CDR3 totals 16 residues. Germline V lookup: CDR1 SEHNR, CDR2 FQNEAQ (reference sequence). The trim removed 10 bases at V and 2 bases at J, leaving 16 bases unmatched. CDR3 loop: CAIYGVAGSSTYEQYF. The CDR3 coding sequence is TGTGCCATCTACGGGGTAGCGGGGTCCTCTACCTACGAGCAGTACTTC.

The chain recombines TRBV5-1 with TRBJ2-5, with 11 bases identical to TRBD2. Germline V gene sequence: CDR1 SGHRS, CDR2 YFSETQ. V was clipped by 4 bases and J by 7 bases; unmatched bases: 24. This CDR3 is 20 amino acids long. DNA for the CDR3: TGCGCCAGCAGCCCGGAGGGGACTAGCGGAGTCCAAGAACCGGTTGGGACCCAGTACTTC. It is translated as CASSPEGTSGVQEPVGTQYF.

This clonotype occurred a few times. V gene TRBV20-1 combines with J gene TRBJ2-7; TRBD2 matches at 10 bases. The germline V gene encodes CDR1 DFQATT and CDR2 SNEGSKA (reference sequence). This CDR3 is built from 13 residues. After removal of 4 bases from V and 7 bases from J, the junction contained 7 bases not matched to a gene. Written as DNA, the CDR3 is TGCAGTGCTACGCCGGGACTAGCGTCGGAGCAGTACTTC. The encoded protein is CSATPGLASEQYF.

This clonotype was observed a few times. V usage is TRBV10-3 and J usage is TRBJ2-3; possible D gene TRBD2, 5 bases. This CDR3 spans 15 amino acids. V lost 4 bases and J 2 bases, leaving 13 bases between the germline ends. Germline lookup yields CDR1 ENHRY and CDR2 SYGVKD. CDR3 DNA sequence: TGTGCCATCAGTGCCTCCCGAGCGGCCACAGATACGCAGTATTTT. This translates into CAISASRAATDTQYF.

A word on this clonotype: This CDR3 is missing its conserved last phenylalanine or tryptophan, likely due to a read error. DNA of the CDR3: TGTGCCAGCAGCTTAGGCGGGACAGGGCCTAACTATGGCTACACCTGC. Protein product: CASSLGGTGPNYGYTC. This rearrangement joins TRBV13 to TRBJ1-2; 9 nucleotides line up with TRBD1. The CDR3 has 16 amino acids. Germline values: CDR1 PRHDT, CDR2 FYEKMQ (reference sequence). V was clipped by 0 bases and J by 0 bases; unmatched bases: 2.

This clonotype was seen at least ten times. V gene TRBV15 combines with J gene TRBJ2-1; 9 positions match TRBD2. V dropped 0 bases and J dropped 6; count of bases not matched to a gene: 9. This CDR3 contains 17 residues. CDR1 is LNHNV and CDR2 is YYDKDF in the germline V gene (reference sequence). CDR3 bases: TGTGCCACCAGCAGAGATAGTGGTGCGGGAGGGTCCAATGAGCAGTTCTTC. Translating it yields CATSRDSGAGGSNEQFF.

This clonotype has at least ten counts. V is TRBV28 and J is TRBJ2-2, with TRBD1 identical over 9 bases. The CDR3 consists of 17 residues. Germline values: CDR1 MDHEN, CDR2 SYDVKM. V shed 5 bases and J 2 bases; nucleotides not matched to a gene: 9. The CDR3 reads CASSPRDRARNTGELFF. Written as DNA, the CDR3 is TGTGCCAGCAGTCCCCGGGACAGGGCTCGCAACACCGGGGAGCTGTTTTTT.

In regard to this clonotype: Possible read error: a much larger clone is one base away. This sequence joins TRBV28 and TRBJ1-2; 7 bases are shared with TRBD1. Germline CDR1 is MDHEN and CDR2 is SYDVKM. Trimming at V came to 11 bases and at J to 2 bases, leaving 11 bases not matched to a gene. CDR3 length: 14 residues. CDR3 DNA: TGTGCCGCCAATATCCTGACAGGGAACTATGGCTACACCTTC. It yields the protein CAANILTGNYGYTF.

This clonotype has at least ten counts. The V gene is TRBV20-1, the J gene TRBJ2-7; a weak D match, TRBD2 (5 bases). The CDR3 loop spans 15 amino acids. Deletions cut 0 bases from V and 0 bases from J, with 12 bases between. CDR1 is DFQATT, CDR2 SNEGSKA, per germline (reference sequence). The CDR3 sequence is CSARDPASLSYEQYF. CDR3 nucleotides: TGCAGTGCTAGAGATCCGGCTAGCCTCTCCTACGAGCAGTACTTC.

This clonotype has at least ten counts. The chain is built from TRBV5-8 and TRBJ1-1; D possibly corresponds to TRBD1 (5 bases). This CDR3 has 10 residues. Trimming removed 9 bases from V and 6 bases from J, with 9 bases in between. In germline, CDR1 is SGHTS, CDR2 YDEGEE. The CDR3 DNA follows: TGTGCCACGGGGCGCCCTGAAGCTTTCTTT. Protein product: CATGRPEAFF.

This clonotype was recorded many times. The J gene is TRBJ2-7, the V gene TRBV28; no reliable D call. This CDR3 comprises 14 residues. The germline V and J ends were trimmed by 5 bases and 3 bases, with 14 bases remaining between them. Germline V lookup: CDR1 MDHEN, CDR2 SYDVKM. This CDR3 is CASSVGNQVYEQYF. In DNA form, the CDR3 reads TGTGCCAGCAGTGTAGGCAACCAGGTCTACGAGCAGTACTTC.

This clonotype was seen at least ten times. V is TRBV3-1 and J is TRBJ2-3, with unresolved D. The V gene lost 0 bases and the J gene lost 2 bases, with 12 bases spanning the gap. This CDR3 is 16 amino acids long. The V gene's germline CDR1 is LGHDT and CDR2 YNNKEL (reference sequence). The CDR3: CASSQDILSPTDTQYF. The CDR3 nucleotides read TGTGCCAGCAGCCAAGATATACTAAGTCCCACAGATACGCAGTATTTT.

The genes are TRBV19 and TRBJ2-7, with TRBD1 matching 8 bases. The length of the CDR3 is 15 residues. V was pared by 5 bases and J by 7 bases, with 13 bases of the junction left unmatched. From germline, CDR1 is LNHDA and CDR2 SQIVND (reference sequence). CDR3 in amino acids: CASSPGTGPYSEQYF. DNA for the CDR3: TGTGCCAGTAGTCCCGGGACAGGACCCTACTCGGAGCAGTACTTC.

This clonotype was seen at least ten times. The chain has TRBV19 and TRBJ2-1; D may be TRBD1 (6 bases). Per the germline V gene, CDR1 is LNHDA and CDR2 is SQIVND (reference sequence). The V and J ends lost 3 bases and 4 bases respectively, with 13 bases between them. The CDR3 has 15 residues. The DNA of the CDR3 is TGTGCCAGTAGTATGCGAGCAGGGGCGTACAATGAGCAGTTCTTC. Amino acids: CASSMRAGAYNEQFF.

This clonotype has at least ten counts. The chain joins TRBV5-1 to TRBJ1-2, with 9 bases fitting TRBD1. V shed 6 bases and J 2 bases; nucleotides not matched to a gene: 14. The length of the CDR3 is 17 residues. CDR1 is SGHRS, CDR2 YFSETQ, per germline. The CDR3 protein is CASTNPGQGEGNYGYTF. CDR3 DNA: TGCGCCAGCACTAATCCGGGACAGGGCGAGGGCAACTATGGCTACACCTTC.

This clonotype was recorded many times. The rearrangement uses TRBV2 and TRBJ2-3, with D uncertain. V was pared by 6 bases and J by 0 bases, with 16 bases between. The CDR3 is 16 residues long. Germline assignment: CDR1 SNHLY and CDR2 FYNNEI. CDR3 amino acids: CASRRMTSLSTDTQYF. The DNA of the CDR3 is TGTGCCAGCAGGCGGATGACCTCCTTGAGCACAGATACGCAGTATTTT.